Following are 15 T cell receptor beta chains from one sample sequenced in a study of blood T cell repertoires in COVID-19. Sequenced by immunoSEQ multiplex PCR; TCRdb stores in-frame clones only, minus some. The table shows 430,000 or so clones, with roughly 90% occurring only once. The source material was PBMCs or T cells enriched from blood (not recorded which). All receptors come from a woman between 18 and 29 years old who had been exposed to COVID-19.

This chain joins TRBV7-9 and TRBJ2-4; D might be TRBD1 (6 bases). Germline V gene data show CDR1 as SEHNR and CDR2 as FQNEAQ (reference sequence). V shed 5 bases and J shed 6 bases, with 14 bases lying between them. CDR3 size: 14 residues. The CDR3 reads CASSPRGLRNIQYF. Here the CDR3 DNA reads TGTGCCAGCAGCCCCAGGGGTCTCCGAAACATTCAGTACTTC.

This clone turned up a few times. This chain links TRBV6-5 with TRBJ2-7; TRBD1 matches 7 bases. The germline V gene has CDR1 MNHEY and CDR2 SVGAGI. CDR3 length: 12 residues. V was pared by 10 bases and J by 3 bases, with 6 bases of the junction left unmatched. The CDR3 bases are TGTGCCACAAGGACAGGTGGCTACGAGCAGTACTTC. It translates to CATRTGGYEQYF.

The chain is built from TRBV3-1 (or the pseudogene TRBV3-2) and TRBJ1-5; no clear D gene. CDR3 size: 14 residues. Trimming shortened V by 1 base and J by 7 bases, and 11 bases separated the two germline ends. Germline V gives CDR1 LGHDT, CDR2 YNNKEL (reference sequence). The CDR3 DNA sequence: TGTGCCAGCAGCCAAGCGGGAAACGGCCAGCCCCAGCATTTT. Its translation: CASSQAGNGQPQHF.

This sequence joins TRBV5-1 and TRBJ2-1; 7 nucleotides agree with TRBD2. Germline CDR1 and CDR2: SGHRS and YFSETQ. The junction had 9 bases not matched to a gene; V was cut back by 4 bases and J by 5 bases. The CDR3 length is 15 residues. The CDR3 spells CASSLRGGSNNEQFF. The CDR3 DNA reads as TGCGCCAGCAGCCTAAGGGGCGGGAGCAACAATGAGCAGTTCTTC.

The chain is built from TRBV14 and TRBJ1-1; 8 positions agree with TRBD1. This CDR3 is 13 amino acids long. CDR1 and CDR2 from the germline V gene are SGHDN and FVKESK. The junction had 6 bases not matched to a gene; V was cut back by 4 bases and J by 8 bases. The CDR3 bases are TGTGCCAGCAGCCCAGGGGGCGCGGGGGAAGCTTTCTTT. It translates to CASSPGGAGEAFF.

V is TRBV30 and J is TRBJ1-1; D unclear. The CDR3 is made up of 13 amino acids. Trimming pared 3 bases from V and 4 bases from J, leaving 12 bases between. Looked up from germline, CDR1 is GTSNPN and CDR2 is SVGIG (reference sequence). The CDR3 DNA is TGTGCCTGGAGAGCGGGTCAGAGCACTGAAGCTTTCTTT. Residues: CAWRAGQSTEAFF.

The chain has TRBV7-2 and TRBJ2-1; 14 nucleotides line up with TRBD2. In germline, CDR1 is SGHTA, CDR2 FQGNSA. The CDR3 is 18 amino acids. V trimming: 5 bases; J trimming: 5 bases; junction bases outside the gene matches: 11. CDR3 DNA sequence: TGTGCCAGCAGCCTGACACGACTAGCGGGGGGGCATAACAATGAGCAGTTCTTC. Translating it yields CASSLTRLAGGHNNEQFF.

This chain joins TRBV27 and TRBJ2-7; the match to TRBD2 covers 7 bases. The CDR3 is made up of 15 amino acids. Germline CDR1 MNHEY, CDR2 SMNVEV (reference sequence). The ends lost 5 bases at V and 2 bases at J; junction bases unmatched: 9. The CDR3 sequence is CASSNSGVLPYEQYF. Written as DNA, the CDR3 is TGTGCCAGCAGTAACAGCGGGGTCCTACCCTACGAGCAGTACTTC.

The CDR3 region is CASSLQGLGYEQYF. CDR3 bases: TGTGCCAGCAGCCTCCAGGGTCTGGGCTACGAGCAGTACTTC. The chain is built from TRBV3-1 (or the pseudogene TRBV3-2) and TRBJ2-7; TRBD1 might be the D (5 bases). CDR1 and CDR2 (germline): LGHDT, YNNKEL (reference sequence). This CDR3 is 14 amino acids long. Trimming left V 4 bases short and J 3 bases short, with 13 bases between.

The chain uses TRBV4-1 and TRBJ2-4; D perhaps matches TRBD2 (6 bases). Germline CDR1 reads MGHRA; CDR2 reads YSYEKL. The germline V and J ends were trimmed by 1 base and 0 bases, with 13 bases remaining between them. The CDR3 contains 17 residues. In DNA, the CDR3 is TGCGCCAGCAGCCAAGTGCGGGCGGGACTAGCCAAAAACATTCAGTACTTC. The encoded protein is CASSQVRAGLAKNIQYF.

The chain joins TRBV28 to TRBJ1-5; 7 bases are a match to TRBD1. The CDR3 runs to 15 residues. Germline assignment: CDR1 MDHEN and CDR2 SYDVKM. Trimming cost V 5 bases and J 5 bases; bases outside gene matches: 9. CDR3 nucleotide sequence: TGTGCCAGCAGTATGCCGGGACAGCTGGATCAGCCCCAGCATTTT. Its translation is CASSMPGQLDQPQHF.

This CDR3 reads CASSEAVLGGETQYF. CDR3 in DNA: TGTGCCAGCAGTGAAGCAGTATTGGGGGGAGAGACCCAGTACTTC. The V call is TRBV2, the J call TRBJ2-5, with a weak D call TRBD2 (6 bases). The V gene's germline CDR1 is SNHLY and CDR2 FYNNEI. The CDR3 spans 15 residues. V was trimmed by 0 bases and J by 4 bases, leaving 12 bases between them.

The genes are TRBV27 and TRBJ2-5, with 8 positions matching TRBD2. V was pared by 0 bases and J by 5 bases, with 5 bases of the junction left unmatched. The germline CDR1 and CDR2 sequences are MNHEY and SMNVEV (reference sequence). This CDR3 is 15 amino acids long. The CDR3, as DNA: TGTGCCAGCAGTTTATCCGGGACTAGATCCGAGACCCAGTACTTC. Protein product: CASSLSGTRSETQYF.

The chain combines TRBV6-5 with TRBJ2-7; 9 bases match TRBD1. CDR1 is MNHEY and CDR2 is SVGAGI in the germline V gene. The CDR3 runs 15 residues. After removal of 5 bases from V and 3 bases from J, the junction contained 8 bases not matched to a gene. The CDR3 is CASSLGTGNSYEQYF. As DNA, the CDR3 is TGTGCCAGCAGTCTAGGGACAGGGAACAGCTACGAGCAGTACTTC.

V usage is TRBV28 and J usage is TRBJ2-7; 7 positions match TRBD2. This CDR3 spans 18 amino acids. Looked up from germline, CDR1 is MDHEN and CDR2 is SYDVKM. Trimming removed 4 bases from V and 5 bases from J; junction bases left unmatched: 20. The CDR3 reads CASSSGEAGLRENDEQYF. Written as DNA, the CDR3 is TGTGCCAGCAGTTCGGGGGAAGCGGGGTTGCGGGAGAACGACGAGCAGTACTTC.